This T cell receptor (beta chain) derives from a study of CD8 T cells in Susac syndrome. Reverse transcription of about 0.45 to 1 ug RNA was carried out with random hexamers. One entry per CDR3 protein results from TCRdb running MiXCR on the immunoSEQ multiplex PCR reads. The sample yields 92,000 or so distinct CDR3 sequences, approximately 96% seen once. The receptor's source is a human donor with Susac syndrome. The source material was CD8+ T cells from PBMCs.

In nucleotides, the CDR3 is TGCAGTGCTAGACCCGGGACAGGGGTTCGCACAGATACGCAGTATTTT. Protein: CSARPGTGVRTDTQYF. The chain links TRBV20-1 to TRBJ2-3; 10 bases map to TRBD1. The CDR3 has 16 residues. The germline V gene encodes CDR1 DFQATT and CDR2 SNEGSKA (reference sequence). V lost 2 bases and J lost 1; bases outside the gene matches: 6.